What follows describes a single TCR beta chain. Its antigen is currently unknown. This sample is part of a study of cytomegalovirus exposure and HLA in healthy donors. Use of 60 Vbeta and 13 Jbeta primers characterized the PCR. Profiled with immunoSEQ multiplex PCR; TCRdb holds only in-frame clones, not every one. This repertoire shows about 170,000 clones, approximately 82% found once; its top ten account for roughly 1.5%. The CDR3 contains 16 residues. Germline V gene data show CDR1 as SGHRS and CDR2 as YFSETQ. V was clipped by 4 bases and J by 6 bases, with 23 bases between them. Study conclusions and caveats: Later analysis demonstrated an association between a missense DCLRE1C variant and TCR beta V- and J-gene trimming.

The sequenced sample consisted of PBMCs. The chain uses TRBV5-1 and TRBJ2-7; possibly TRBD1 for D (8 bases). This receptor was taken from a male donor in good health and CMV-seronegative. In nucleotides, the CDR3 is TGCGCCAGCAGCACCCACGACAGGGGCAGGGGGGGCGAGCAGTACTTC. This encodes CASSTHDRGRGGEQYF.